These 20 T cell receptor beta chains originate from one sample sequenced in a study of T-cell memory formation after mild COVID-19. TCRdb reprocessed the 5' RACE reads via MiXCR and lists one record per CDR3 protein. This table has around 99,000 distinct CDR3 sequences, around an eighth appearing once. Sequences were obtained from PBMCs or a T cell subset sorted from them (not recorded which). All receptors derive from a man aged 18 to 30 who had mild COVID-19 (a few samples of this study predate the infection). Cell type and time point are not known.

This clonotype came up a few times. The chain recombines TRBV6-5 with TRBJ2-3; D might be TRBD1 (5 bases). Germline V gene sequence: CDR1 MNHEY, CDR2 SVGAGI. The CDR3 is 15 amino acids. V lost 7 bases to trimming and J lost 4 bases, with 18 bases between them. The CDR3 bases are TGTGCCAGCAATCAGCGCTCATGGGGCGCAGATACGCAGTATTTT. Amino acids: CASNQRSWGADTQYF.

This clonotype was counted many times. This chain links TRBV27 with TRBJ1-5; D is unclear. CDR3 length: 15 amino acids. The V gene's germline CDR1 is MNHEY and CDR2 SMNVEV (reference sequence). Deletions cut 5 bases from V and 0 bases from J, with 11 bases between. The CDR3 nucleotides read TGTGCCAGCAGTCCGTACCGGAATAGCAATCAGCCCCAGCATTTT. Its protein is CASSPYRNSNQPQHF.

The rearrangement joins TRBV6-2 or TRBV6-3 to TRBJ2-7, with D perhaps assigned TRBD1 or TRBD2 (5 bases each). Germline values: CDR1 MNHEY, CDR2 SVGEGT. The V end lost 2 bases, the J end lost 6 bases, and 14 bases lay between the germline ends. This CDR3 is 14 amino acids long. The CDR3 here is CASSYGRARGEQYF. DNA of the CDR3: TGTGCCAGCAGTTACGGCAGGGCTCGGGGCGAGCAGTACTTC.

This clonotype was counted at least ten times. The chain has TRBV30 and TRBJ1-5; D not certain. Germline V gene sequence: CDR1 GTSNPN, CDR2 SVGIG (reference sequence). The CDR3 length is 13 residues. V lost 0 bases and J lost 1, with 4 bases in between. DNA for the CDR3: TGTGCCTGGAGTGTAGCCAGCAATCAGCCCCAGCATTTT. It specifies CAWSVASNQPQHF.

This clonotype was observed a few times. CDR3 sequence: CSARDRGRTVLGEQYF. Written as DNA, the CDR3 is TGCAGTGCTAGAGATAGGGGTCGGACGGTTCTTGGCGAGCAGTACTTC. The V gene is TRBV20-1, the J gene TRBJ2-7; possibly TRBD1 for D (5 bases). CDR1 DFQATT and CDR2 SNEGSKA come from the germline V gene (reference sequence). Trimming stripped 0 bases from V and 6 bases from J, with 21 bases between. The CDR3 sequence is 16 residues long.

The chain employs TRBV6-5 and TRBJ1-1, with D unclear. With 0 bases removed from V and 4 bases from J, the gap between germline ends came to 6 bases. CDR1 is MNHEY, CDR2 SVGAGI, per germline. This CDR3 comprises 13 residues. The CDR3 is CASSYSTGTEAFF. The CDR3 nucleotides are TGTGCCAGCAGTTACTCGACCGGCACTGAAGCTTTCTTT.

The V call is TRBV6-2 or TRBV6-3, the J call TRBJ1-1; the D gene is possibly TRBD1 (5 bases). Germline V CDR1 and CDR2: MNHEY, SVGEGT. CDR3 length equals 15 residues. V was clipped by 0 bases and J by 1 base, with 9 bases between them. CDR3 sequence reads: CASSYSGGTNTEAFF. CDR3 nucleotides: TGTGCCAGCAGTTACTCGGGGGGGACGAACACTGAAGCTTTCTTT.

This clonotype came up a few times. The genes are TRBV29-1 and TRBJ2-5, with TRBD1 as a possible D gene (6 bases). Germline V gives CDR1 SQVTM, CDR2 ANQGSEA. The CDR3 contains 11 residues. Trimming cost V 7 bases and J 1 base, with 7 bases left between them. CDR3 DNA: TGCAGCGGGGACACCCAAGAGACCCAGTACTTC. Residues: CSGDTQETQYF.

The gene calls are TRBV12-3 or TRBV12-4 and TRBJ2-5; D gene unclear. The CDR3 has 12 amino acids. Trimming pared 6 bases from V and 0 bases from J, leaving 5 bases between. In DNA, the CDR3 is TGTGCCAGCAGGTCTGACCAAGAGACCCAGTACTTC. Residues: CASRSDQETQYF.

In this sample, this clonotype turned up a few times. The chain combines TRBV4-2 with TRBJ1-6; D possibly corresponds to TRBD1 (5 bases). Per the germline V gene, CDR1 is LGHNA and CDR2 is YNFKEQ. The CDR3 sequence is 17 residues long. Trimming left V 4 bases short and J 3 bases short, with 16 bases between. The CDR3 here is CASSRNRIGLYNSPLHF. The CDR3, as DNA: TGTGCCAGCAGCCGAAACAGGATAGGGCTCTATAATTCACCCCTCCACTTT.

This clonotype was detected many times. CDR3 in amino acids: CASSARTGQISGANVLTF. DNA for the CDR3: TGCGCCAGCAGCGCACGGACAGGACAAATCTCTGGGGCCAACGTCCTGACTTTC. This chain uses TRBV5-1 with TRBJ2-6; 7 positions agree with TRBD1. Germline V gives CDR1 SGHRS, CDR2 YFSETQ. The V and J ends lost 4 bases and 0 bases, in that order; junction bases with no gene match: 10. CDR3 length equals 18 residues. Supplemented by reference TRBV5-1 and TRBJ2-6, the full variable domain reads KAGVTQTPRYLIKTRGQQVTLSCSPISGHRSVSWYQQTPGQGLQFLFEYFSETQRNKGNFPGRFSGRQFSNSRSEMNVSTLELGDSALYLCASSARTGQISGANVLTFGAGSRLTVL.

This chain joins TRBV9 and TRBJ2-7; possibly TRBD1 or TRBD2 for D (5 bases each). The CDR3 runs to 15 residues. Trimming took off 2 bases at V and 0 bases at J, with 12 bases between the two ends. Germline V CDR1 and CDR2: SGDLS, YYNGEE. The CDR3 DNA sequence: TGTGCCAGCAGCGTGGGTTCGGGGCGCTCCTACGAGCAGTACTTC. Protein product: CASSVGSGRSYEQYF.

V usage is TRBV12-3 or TRBV12-4 and J usage is TRBJ1-2; a possible D gene is TRBD1 (5 bases). Deletions cut 6 bases from V and 2 bases from J, with 13 bases between. This CDR3 comprises 14 residues. The CDR3: CASSPFRDNYGYTF. CDR3 DNA: TGTGCCAGCAGCCCATTTCGGGACAACTATGGCTACACCTTC.

This clonotype occurred many times. The chain joins TRBV11-2 to TRBJ1-1; 9 bases line up with TRBD1. After removal of 7 bases from V and 4 bases from J, the junction contained 7 bases not matched to a gene. The germline V gene has CDR1 SGHAT and CDR2 FQNNGV. This CDR3 has 14 amino acids. The CDR3 reads CASTTGTGITEAFF. CDR3 bases: TGTGCCAGCACCACTGGGACAGGGATCACTGAAGCTTTCTTT.

This sequence joins TRBV20-1 and TRBJ2-7; TRBD1 matches at 11 bases. The CDR3 covers 16 residues. Germline-derived CDR1 and CDR2 are DFQATT and SNEGSKA (reference sequence). The J segment lost 1 base and the V segment lost 2 bases, leaving 7 bases of the junction unmatched. Here the CDR3 DNA reads TGCAGTGCTAGATTCCCCTGGGACAGGGGGTCCTACGAGCAGTACGTC. It codes for CSARFPWDRGSYEQYV.

The chain recombines TRBV14 with TRBJ1-1, with TRBD1 matching 10 bases. J was trimmed by 4 bases and V by 4 bases; bases with no gene match: 6. This CDR3 spans 15 amino acids. Germline V gives CDR1 SGHDN, CDR2 FVKESK. In nucleotides, the CDR3 is TGTGCCAGCAGCCCCCGACAGGGGGCTAGCACTGAAGCTTTCTTT. The encoded protein is CASSPRQGASTEAFF.

The gene calls are TRBV7-8 and TRBJ2-6; D perhaps matches TRBD2 (5 bases). The V gene's germline CDR1 is SGHVS and CDR2 FQNEAQ. The CDR3 loop spans 14 amino acids. V lost 2 bases, J lost 6 bases, and 8 bases lay in between. This CDR3 is CASSLPGMANVLTF. In DNA, the CDR3 is TGTGCCAGCAGCTTACCGGGGATGGCCAACGTCCTGACTTTC.

This chain uses TRBV7-2 with TRBJ2-3, with no clear D. This CDR3 is built from 14 residues. V was clipped by 5 bases and J by 2 bases, with 11 bases between them. In germline, CDR1 is SGHTA, CDR2 FQGNSA. CDR3: CASSRPQDTDTQYF. The CDR3 DNA follows: TGTGCCAGCAGCCGACCTCAAGACACAGATACGCAGTATTTT.

This rearrangement joins TRBV6-5 to TRBJ2-2; possibly TRBD1 or TRBD2 for D (5 bases each). The CDR3 loop spans 13 amino acids. Germline V CDR1 and CDR2: MNHEY, SVGAGI. V was clipped by 4 bases and J by 6 bases, with 9 bases between them. The CDR3 here is CASSFLGAGELFF. The CDR3 DNA reads TGTGCCAGCAGTTTCCTGGGGGCCGGGGAGCTGTTTTTT.

The chain couples TRBV7-2 to TRBJ2-1; D is unresolved. Between the trimmed V and J ends, which lost 1 base and 6 bases, there was a span of 10 bases. Germline CDR1 reads SGHTA; CDR2 reads FQGNSA. This CDR3 comprises 14 residues. The CDR3 sequence is CASSLVVAPNEQFF. The CDR3 bases are TGTGCCAGCAGCTTAGTAGTAGCCCCCAATGAGCAGTTCTTC.